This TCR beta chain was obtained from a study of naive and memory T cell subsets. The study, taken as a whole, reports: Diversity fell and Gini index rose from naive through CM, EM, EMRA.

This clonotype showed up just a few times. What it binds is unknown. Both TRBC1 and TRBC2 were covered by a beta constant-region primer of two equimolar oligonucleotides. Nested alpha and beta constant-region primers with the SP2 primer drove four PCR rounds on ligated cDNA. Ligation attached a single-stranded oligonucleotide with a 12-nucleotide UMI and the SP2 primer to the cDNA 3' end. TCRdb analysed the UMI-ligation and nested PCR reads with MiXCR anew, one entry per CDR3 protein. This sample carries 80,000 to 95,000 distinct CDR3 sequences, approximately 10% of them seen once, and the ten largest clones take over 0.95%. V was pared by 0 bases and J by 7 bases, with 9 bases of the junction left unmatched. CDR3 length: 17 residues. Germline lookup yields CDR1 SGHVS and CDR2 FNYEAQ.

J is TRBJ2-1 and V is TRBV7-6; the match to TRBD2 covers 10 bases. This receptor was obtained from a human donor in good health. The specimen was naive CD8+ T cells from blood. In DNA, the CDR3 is TGTGCCAGCAGCTTAGCGCTTCTAGCGGGAGTCCGAAATGAGCAGTTCTTC. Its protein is CASSLALLAGVRNEQFF.